These 26 T cell receptor beta chains were all obtained from the same sample, sequenced in a study of OX40 agonist ivuxolimab in advanced cancers. Produced via immunoSEQ multiplex PCR; TCRdb's table is partial and in-frame only. The sample holds some 83,000 clones, about 81% seen once. Specimen: CD4+ or CD8+ T cells sorted from blood, collected in a trial of the OX40 agonist ivuxolimab. The receptors derive from an adult with an advanced solid tumor such as melanoma, head and neck, liver or kidney cancer.

V and J are TRBV6-1 and TRBJ1-1; D call uncertain. CDR3 length equals 14 residues. V lost 2 bases, J lost 6 bases, and 13 bases lay in between. Germline loops: CDR1 MNHNS, CDR2 SASEGT. This CDR3 is CASSERPPGAEAFF. The CDR3 nucleotides are TGTGCCAGCAGTGAACGACCCCCCGGGGCTGAAGCTTTCTTT.

The rearrangement joins TRBV20-1 to TRBJ2-1; D is undetermined. Germline CDR1 is DFQATT and CDR2 is SNEGSKA (reference sequence). Trimming shortened V by 0 bases and J by 7 bases, and 4 bases separated the two germline ends. The CDR3 covers 11 residues. The CDR3 loop is CSARESNEQFF. DNA for the CDR3: TGCAGTGCTAGAGAGAGTAATGAGCAGTTCTTC.

This chain uses TRBV5-8 with TRBJ2-7; D not certain. The germline gives CDR1 SGHTS, CDR2 YDEGEE. Trimming removed 2 bases from V and 2 bases from J, with 5 bases in between. The CDR3 is made up of 12 amino acids. This CDR3 reads CASSFAAYEQYF. The CDR3 DNA sequence: TGTGCCAGCAGCTTCGCCGCCTACGAGCAGTACTTC.

The rearrangement joins TRBV4-2 to TRBJ2-1, with D possibly TRBD2 on 6 matching bases. The germline gives CDR1 LGHNA, CDR2 YNFKEQ. Trimming removed 4 bases from V and 6 bases from J, with 19 bases in between. There are 16 residues in the CDR3. Written as DNA, the CDR3 is TGTGCCAGCAGCCCGACCCTCTCTGGGGGGAGCAATGAGCAGTTCTTC. Translation: CASSPTLSGGSNEQFF.

This clone showed up just a few times. The V gene is TRBV7-3, the J gene TRBJ2-1; D remains ambiguous. The V and J ends lost 4 bases and 7 bases respectively, with 17 bases between them. Germline V gene sequence: CDR1 SGHTA, CDR2 FQGTGA. The CDR3 is 15 amino acids. The CDR3 loop is CASSSAGLPMNEQFF. Here the CDR3 DNA reads TGTGCCAGCAGCTCTGCCGGGTTACCAATGAATGAGCAGTTCTTC.

This sequence joins TRBV14 and TRBJ1-2; TRBD1 aligns across 8 bases. This CDR3 contains 13 residues. With V trimmed by 3 bases and J by 6 bases, 3 bases remained unmatched. The germline V gene encodes CDR1 SGHDN and CDR2 FVKESK. The CDR3 DNA sequence: TGTGCCAGCAGCCAGGACAGGGAGGATGGCTACACCTTC. Translating it yields CASSQDREDGYTF.

This clone was counted only a few times. The V call is TRBV7-9, the J call TRBJ1-5, with 7 bases aligning to TRBD1. The CDR3 totals 13 residues. V was pared by 5 bases and J by 6 bases, with 4 bases of the junction left unmatched. Germline loops: CDR1 SEHNR, CDR2 FQNEAQ (reference sequence). DNA for the CDR3: TGTGCCAGCAGCAGCGGGACAGCTCAGCCCCAGCATTTT. This codes for CASSSGTAQPQHF.

This chain uses TRBV7-9 with TRBJ1-1; D is unresolved. Trimming shortened V by 3 bases and J by 5 bases, and 10 bases separated the two germline ends. The CDR3 runs to 13 residues. CDR1 is SEHNR, CDR2 FQNEAQ, per germline (reference sequence). The CDR3 spells CASSLSAVTEAFF. The CDR3 DNA is TGTGCCAGCAGCTTGTCGGCGGTGACTGAAGCTTTCTTT.

The V and J genes are TRBV6-5 and TRBJ1-5; perhaps TRBD1 as D (5 bases). Germline CDR1 and CDR2: MNHEY and SVGAGI. The CDR3 has 11 amino acids. The germline V and J ends were trimmed by 8 bases and 6 bases, with 8 bases remaining between them. In nucleotides, the CDR3 is TGTGCCAGCGGACAAGGTCAGCCCCAGCATTTT. Translation gives CASGQGQPQHF.

The chain employs TRBV10-3 and TRBJ2-5, with 8 bases lining up with TRBD1. The length of the CDR3 is 16 residues. V dropped 4 bases and J dropped 0; count of bases not matched to a gene: 7. Germline CDR1 reads ENHRY; CDR2 reads SYGVKD. The CDR3 nucleotides read TGTGCCATCAGTGGGGGCCAGACAGGGGACCAAGAGACCCAGTACTTC. Its translation is CAISGGQTGDQETQYF.

The chain is built from TRBV7-9 and TRBJ1-3; D is possibly TRBD1 (6 bases). The germline V and J ends were trimmed by 4 bases and 0 bases, with 16 bases remaining between them. This CDR3 contains 17 residues. Germline V CDR1 and CDR2: SEHNR, FQNEAQ (reference sequence). CDR3 DNA: TGTGCCAGCAGCTCCCCGGTAGGGGGTTCCTCTGGAAACACCATATATTTT. Protein product: CASSSPVGGSSGNTIYF.

A few counts support this clone. The CDR3 loop is CASSGASHSNQPQHF. The CDR3 bases are TGTGCCAGCAGTGGGGCCAGCCATAGCAATCAGCCCCAGCATTTT. The chain has TRBV2 and TRBJ1-5; no firm D call. The V and J ends lost 4 bases and 0 bases respectively, with 10 bases between them. The CDR3 loop spans 15 amino acids. Germline-derived CDR1 and CDR2 are SNHLY and FYNNEI.

Here the CDR3 reads CASSLWPGGFGFYGYTF. CDR3 bases: TGTGCCAGCAGCTTATGGCCGGGGGGCTTCGGTTTCTATGGCTACACCTTC. V is TRBV7-9 and J is TRBJ1-2; possible D gene TRBD1, 6 bases. The CDR3 loop spans 17 amino acids. The V gene's germline CDR1 is SEHNR and CDR2 FQNEAQ (reference sequence). Trimming removed 2 bases at V and 4 bases at J, with 20 bases between.

A note on this clone: Other nucleotide sequences from this sample produce the same CDR3. This rearrangement joins TRBV27 to TRBJ1-1; D possibly corresponds to TRBD1 (5 bases). V was shortened by 5 bases and J by 1 base, with 8 bases between the two germline ends. CDR1 is MNHEY and CDR2 is SMNVEV in the germline V gene (reference sequence). This CDR3 has 13 amino acids. CDR3 protein: CASSLRENTEAFF. The DNA for the CDR3 is TGTGCCAGCAGTCTCAGGGAGAACACTGAAGCTTTCTTT.

The chain uses TRBV2 and TRBJ1-4, with 8 bases that match TRBD1. From germline, CDR1 is SNHLY and CDR2 FYNNEI. V was pared by 4 bases and J by 0 bases, with 7 bases of the junction left unmatched. CDR3 length: 17 amino acids. The DNA for the CDR3 is TGTGCCAGCAGTGGGCGACAGGGGCCTGCAACTAATGAAAAACTGTTTTTT. Translated, it gives CASSGRQGPATNEKLFF.

V gene TRBV18 combines with J gene TRBJ1-4; D might be TRBD1 (6 bases). CDR1 KGHSH and CDR2 LQKENI come from the germline V gene. CDR3 length equals 16 residues. Trimming took off 6 bases at V and 0 bases at J, with 14 bases between the two ends. The CDR3 region is CASSGGGTTTNEKLFF. The CDR3 DNA sequence: TGTGCCAGCTCCGGTGGAGGGACAACAACTAATGAAAAACTGTTTTTT.

There are a few counts of this clone. V usage is TRBV19 and J usage is TRBJ2-5, with 11 bases aligning to TRBD1. The trim removed 7 bases at V and 5 bases at J, leaving 9 bases unmatched. Germline loops: CDR1 LNHDA, CDR2 SQIVND (reference sequence). The CDR3 length is 15 residues. The CDR3 loop reads CASKRTGGYTETQYF. CDR3 in DNA: TGTGCCAGTAAAAGGACAGGGGGCTATACGGAGACCCAGTACTTC.

The chain combines TRBV15 with TRBJ1-2; D call uncertain. The CDR3 spans 12 residues. Germline V CDR1 and CDR2: LNHNV, YYDKDF (reference sequence). Trimming removed 0 bases at V and 7 bases at J, with 6 bases between. The CDR3 DNA sequence: TGTGCCACCAGCAGAGATTGGGGTGGCTACACCTTC. Amino acid sequence: CATSRDWGGYTF.

The chain carries TRBV2 and TRBJ2-5; D perhaps matches TRBD1 (6 bases). V lost 2 bases and J 5 bases, leaving 12 bases between the germline ends. Germline V gives CDR1 SNHLY, CDR2 FYNNEI. The CDR3 is 14 residues long. The CDR3 DNA reads TGTGCCAGCAGTGAAAGGGTGGGGGCGGAGACCCAGTACTTC. Encoded protein: CASSERVGAETQYF.

This CDR3 is CASSPDKVALSYEQYF. Here the CDR3 DNA reads TGTGCCAGCAGTCCCGACAAGGTTGCTCTCTCCTACGAGCAGTACTTC. The chain combines TRBV2 with TRBJ2-7; D is unresolved. V lost 5 bases and J 0 bases, leaving 17 bases between the germline ends. The CDR3 totals 16 residues. CDR1 SNHLY and CDR2 FYNNEI come from the germline V gene.

This clone was counted between two and nine times. The chain employs TRBV9 and TRBJ2-2, with 7 bases fitting TRBD2. Germline V gives CDR1 SGDLS, CDR2 YYNGEE. With 0 bases clipped from V and 5 bases from J, the junction kept 4 bases outside the gene matches. This CDR3 region has 15 residues. CDR3 protein: CASSVGGSKTGELFF. The CDR3 nucleotides read TGTGCCAGCAGCGTAGGCGGGAGCAAGACCGGGGAGCTGTTTTTT.

V is TRBV10-3 and J is TRBJ1-5; TRBD1 is a possible D gene (5 bases). This CDR3 has 14 residues. Trimming shortened V by 4 bases and J by 4 bases, and 11 bases separated the two germline ends. Germline V gene lookup returns CDR1 ENHRY and CDR2 SYGVKD. CDR3 protein: CAISVQQENQPQHF. The CDR3 DNA reads as TGTGCCATCAGTGTACAACAGGAGAATCAGCCCCAGCATTTT.

The chain links TRBV15 to TRBJ2-7; no clear D gene. This CDR3 spans 12 amino acids. Germline V gives CDR1 LNHNV, CDR2 YYDKDF (reference sequence). V was trimmed by 0 bases and J by 7 bases, leaving 7 bases between them. The CDR3 protein is CATSRDRWEQYF. The DNA of the CDR3 is TGTGCCACCAGCAGAGATCGGTGGGAGCAGTACTTC.

V is TRBV11-2 and J is TRBJ2-4; unclear D gene. Deletions cut 5 bases from V and 6 bases from J, with 11 bases between. CDR3 size: 13 residues. Germline V gene sequence: CDR1 SGHAT, CDR2 FQNNGV. CDR3 sequence reads: CASSPYAANIQYF. CDR3 DNA: TGTGCCAGCAGCCCTTACGCGGCAAACATTCAGTACTTC.

The gene calls are TRBV19 and TRBJ1-2; D remains ambiguous. V dropped 0 bases and J dropped 4 bases, with 12 bases sitting between them. Germline-derived CDR1 and CDR2 are LNHDA and SQIVND (reference sequence). The CDR3 spans 15 residues. Here the CDR3 reads CASSIEGRSFYGYTF. CDR3 coding DNA: TGTGCCAGTAGTATAGAGGGCAGGTCCTTCTATGGCTACACCTTC.

The chain uses TRBV7-9 and TRBJ1-2; no definite D call. The germline gives CDR1 SEHNR, CDR2 FQNEAQ (reference sequence). This CDR3 is built from 13 residues. Trimming pared 4 bases from V and 7 bases from J, leaving 13 bases between. DNA for the CDR3: TGTGCCAGCAGCTCCATAGACTTGGGTGGCTACACCTTC. It codes for CASSSIDLGGYTF. The complete variable domain, with remaining parts taken from reference TRBV7-9 and TRBJ1-2, reads DTGVSQNPRHKITKRGQNVTFRCDPISEHNRLYWYRQTLGQGPEFLTYFQNEAQLEKSRLLSDRFSAERPKGSFSTLEIQRTEQGDSAMYLCASSSIDLGGYTFGSGTRLTVV.